A single T cell receptor (beta chain) is shown here with its context. The antigen is not known. Treatment: roughly 20 received Ad26.COV2.S at low or high dose, single or two shots; about 5 received placebo; per-sample allocation not given. It was on day 63 after the first vaccine or placebo injection that samples were taken. Vaccine was an Ad26 vector expressing Wuhan-strain SARS-CoV-2 spike. Produced via immunoSEQ multiplex PCR; TCRdb's table is partial and in-frame only. This sample has approximately 500,000 clones; roughly 89% occur once, and the top ten carry 13%. These data belong to a study of Ad26.COV2.S vaccination and SARS-CoV-2 variants. The wider study: The trial was COV1001 and the donor's arm was Ad26.COV2.S.

Study-level points and caveats: Reportedly, after vaccination the spike-specific CD8+ and CD4+ T cell responses displayed substantial breadth.

The receptor's source is a person between 18 and 60 years old who received the Ad26.COV2.S COVID-19 vaccine or a placebo. Specimen: peripheral blood, collected in a trial of Ad26.COV2.S vaccine versus placebo.

Here the CDR3 reads CASSLMAAPDNSPLHF. The CDR3, as DNA: TGTGCCAGCAGCTTGATGGCAGCCCCAGATAATTCACCCCTCCACTTT. The V call is TRBV5-4, the J call TRBJ1-6, with no clear D. The CDR3 covers 16 residues. The germline V and J ends were trimmed by 1 base and 5 bases, with 13 bases remaining between them. The germline V gene encodes CDR1 SGHNT and CDR2 YYREEE (reference sequence).